One and the same sample provided the 4 T cell receptor beta chains below, sequenced in a study of cytomegalovirus exposure and HLA in healthy donors. The PCR used 60 Vbeta and 13 Jbeta primers. Using immunoSEQ multiplex PCR, the repertoire was profiled, and TCRdb retains in-frame clones only, with some absent. This repertoire shows more than 200,000 clones, around 76% found once; its top ten account for 5.5% to 7.5%. Sequenced: PBMCs. The origin of the receptors is a man aged 35 to 55 in good health and CMV-seropositive.

The chain employs TRBV27 and TRBJ2-1; 13 bases fit TRBD2. V shed 4 bases and J 12 bases; nucleotides not matched to a gene: 6. Per germline, CDR1 MNHEY and CDR2 SMNVEV (reference sequence). The length of the CDR3 is 14 residues. The CDR3 sequence is CASSSRTSGSGQFF. CDR3 sequence (DNA): TGTGCCAGCAGTTCAAGGACTAGCGGGAGTGGGCAGTTCTTC.

This chain uses TRBV7-9 with TRBJ2-1; the match to TRBD2 covers 13 bases. The CDR3 sequence is 17 residues long. The germline V gene encodes CDR1 SEHNR and CDR2 FQNEAQ (reference sequence). Trimming removed 5 bases from V and 0 bases from J; junction bases left unmatched: 4. This CDR3 reads CASSPRTSGSSYNEQFF. Here the CDR3 DNA reads TGTGCCAGCAGCCCCCGGACTAGCGGGAGCTCCTACAATGAGCAGTTCTTC.

V usage is TRBV4-1 and J usage is TRBJ2-2, with 10 bases aligning to TRBD2. Germline V CDR1 and CDR2: MGHRA, YSYEKL. CDR3 length equals 16 residues. Trimming cost V 5 bases and J 10 bases; bases outside gene matches: 13. The CDR3 sequence is CASSDTPGLAILELFF. CDR3 nucleotide sequence: TGCGCCAGCAGCGACACTCCGGGACTAGCGATCTTGGAGCTGTTTTTT.

The chain uses TRBV14 and TRBJ1-2; D unclear. The CDR3 runs to 13 residues. Germline V lookup: CDR1 SGHDN, CDR2 FVKESK. V was trimmed by 1 base and J by 5 bases, leaving 8 bases between them. The CDR3 DNA sequence: TGTGCCAGCAGCCAAGGGGCAGCTTATGGCTACACCTTC. As protein: CASSQGAAYGYTF.